A single sample gave rise to the 7 T cell receptor beta chains below, sequenced in a study of beta chain features in type 1 diabetes. As every portion of the isolated RNA was reverse transcribed, the sequencing read expressed TCRB transcripts. The method was immunoSEQ multiplex PCR; TCRdb's version includes in-frame clones alone and lacks a portion of them. The table shows about 330,000 clones, with 9.5% to 12% occurring only once. The source material was naive CD4+ T cells from blood. These receptors were taken from a woman in her 30s in good health.

There are a few counts of this clone. This chain uses TRBV7-2 with TRBJ2-1; TRBD2 agrees at 13 bases. CDR3 length: 16 amino acids. With 5 bases clipped from V and 4 bases from J, the junction kept 5 bases outside the gene matches. The germline V gene encodes CDR1 SGHTA and CDR2 FQGNSA. DNA of the CDR3: TGTGCCAGCAGCCAGGGGGGACTAGCGGGATACAATGAGCAGTTCTTC. It translates to CASSQGGLAGYNEQFF. The full variable domain, its missing parts supplied by reference TRBV7-2 and TRBJ2-1, is GAGVSQSPSNKVTEKGKDVELRCDPISGHTALYWYRQSLGQGLEFLIYFQGNSAPDKSGLPSDRFSAERTGGSVSTLTIQRTQQEDSAVYLCASSQGGLAGYNEQFFGPGTRLTVL.

This clone occurred a few times. V and J are TRBV6-6 and TRBJ2-7; possibly TRBD1 for D (6 bases). Looked up from germline, CDR1 is MNHNY and CDR2 is SVGAGI (reference sequence). The CDR3 has 13 residues. The V and J ends lost 2 bases and 7 bases respectively, with 12 bases between them. The CDR3 loop reads CASSYDRPREQYF. The CDR3 DNA reads as TGTGCCAGCAGTTACGACAGGCCTCGGGAGCAGTACTTC.

In its sample, this clone was seen a few times. The chain uses TRBV18 and TRBJ1-2; no firm D call. The germline V gene has CDR1 KGHSH and CDR2 LQKENI. V dropped 2 bases and J dropped 5 bases, with 12 bases sitting between them. The CDR3 runs to 14 residues. In DNA, the CDR3 is TGTGCCAGCTCACCAAGCGAACAAGATTATGGCTACACCTTC. It translates to CASSPSEQDYGYTF.

This clone was counted only a few times. V is TRBV2 and J is TRBJ2-5; D perhaps matches TRBD2 (6 bases). CDR1 is SNHLY and CDR2 is FYNNEI in the germline V gene. The CDR3 totals 13 residues. V lost 7 bases and J lost 5, with 14 bases in between. CDR3: CASNLRRAETQYF. CDR3 sequence (DNA): TGTGCCAGCAACCTGAGGAGGGCCGAGACCCAGTACTTC.

Regarding this clone: At the DNA level, this CDR3 is encoded by other sequences in the same sample as well. The V gene is TRBV29-1, the J gene TRBJ2-1; 8 bases fit TRBD1. The junction had 10 bases not matched to a gene; V was cut back by 6 bases and J by 9 bases. The CDR3 has 13 amino acids. The germline gives CDR1 SQVTM, CDR2 ANQGSEA. CDR3 loop: CSVDSGGEGEQFF. The CDR3 coding sequence is TGCAGCGTCGACTCAGGGGGCGAAGGTGAGCAGTTCTTC.

This chain uses TRBV7-2 with TRBJ2-2, with D unresolved. The length of the CDR3 is 15 residues. Trimming took 1 base from V and 8 from J, leaving 14 bases between them. CDR1 SGHTA and CDR2 FQGNSA come from the germline V gene. The CDR3 nucleotides read TGTGCCAGCAGCTTAGGGTCCCACATTCCAGGGGAGCTGTTTTTT. It codes for CASSLGSHIPGELFF.

The V and J genes are TRBV6-5 and TRBJ2-7; possible D gene TRBD2, 5 bases. V was clipped by 5 bases and J by 6 bases, with 20 bases between them. This CDR3 spans 15 amino acids. Germline assignment: CDR1 MNHEY and CDR2 SVGAGI. CDR3 sequence reads: CASSPDRGWSTEQYF. Here the CDR3 DNA reads TGTGCCAGCAGTCCGGACCGAGGGTGGTCTACCGAGCAGTACTTC.